Presented here are 5 T cell receptor beta chains from one specimen sequenced in a study of cytotoxic CD8 clonotypes in ibrutinib-treated CLL listed by TCRdb under 2021. The library was prepared using the immunoSEQ multiplex PCR assay. TCRdb retrieved this table from immuneACCESS and kept in-frame rearrangements only. Not all clones are present; in checked studies, unresolved V genes account for under half, and no reason is known for the remainder. The sample includes some 15,000 clones, with 64% observed a single time. The ten largest clones capture approximately 40% of the sample. The sequencing here drew on PBMCs, taken before ibrutinib treatment. Every receptor here comes from a human donor with chronic lymphocytic leukemia.

The chain carries TRBV19 and TRBJ2-7; no definite D call. The V end was cut by 3 bases, the J end by 3 bases, with 15 bases between. There are 15 residues in the CDR3. The germline V gene encodes CDR1 LNHDA and CDR2 SQIVND (reference sequence). CDR3 amino acids: CASSISAGSYYEQYF. CDR3 in DNA: TGTGCCAGTAGTATTTCGGCAGGAAGTTACTACGAGCAGTACTTC.

The chain combines TRBV7-9 with TRBJ2-5; TRBD2 is a possible D gene (6 bases). The V end was cut by 5 bases, the J end by 2 bases, with 15 bases between. Germline lookup yields CDR1 SEHNR and CDR2 FQNEAQ (reference sequence). The CDR3 sequence is 15 residues long. The CDR3 DNA reads TGTGCCAGCAGCCCGACGGGGGATACACAAGAGACCCAGTACTTC. It yields the protein CASSPTGDTQETQYF.

About this clone: A read error may account for a junction end that differs from germline. The V call is TRBV6-5, the J call TRBJ1-3, with no clear D. The germline gives CDR1 MNHEY, CDR2 SVGAGI. The CDR3 totals 14 residues. The CDR3 reads CASFGYSSGNTVYF. In DNA form, the CDR3 reads TGTGCCAGCTTTGGTTATAGCTCTGGAAACACCGTATATTTT.

The chain has TRBV10-1 and TRBJ1-2; tentative D call: TRBD1 (5 bases). This CDR3 spans 13 amino acids. Germline values: CDR1 WNHNN, CDR2 SYGVQD (reference sequence). Trimming pared 8 bases from V and 4 bases from J, leaving 14 bases between. CDR3 amino acids: CASAHQGSYGYTF. The CDR3 region has the DNA TGCGCCAGCGCACATCAGGGATCCTATGGCTACACCTTC.

This clone was seen once. The rearrangement joins TRBV9 to TRBJ2-3, with 8 bases fitting TRBD2. The CDR3 totals 15 residues. Germline CDR1 is SGDLS and CDR2 is YYNGEE. V lost 1 base to trimming and J lost 5 bases; unmatched junction nucleotides: 6. The CDR3 spells CASSVTQRGLDTQYF. CDR3 in DNA: TGTGCCAGCAGCGTAACGCAGCGGGGGTTAGATACGCAGTATTTT.